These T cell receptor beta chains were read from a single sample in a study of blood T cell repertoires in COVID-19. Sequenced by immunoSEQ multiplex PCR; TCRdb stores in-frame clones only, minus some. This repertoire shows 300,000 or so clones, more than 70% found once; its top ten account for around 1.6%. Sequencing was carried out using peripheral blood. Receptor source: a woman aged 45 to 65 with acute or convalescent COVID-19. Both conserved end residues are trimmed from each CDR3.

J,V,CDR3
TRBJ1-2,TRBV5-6,ASSVPTGGVNYGYT
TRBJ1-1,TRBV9,ASSPTQVSTEAF
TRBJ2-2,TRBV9,ASSVAPGNTGELF
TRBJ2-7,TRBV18,ASSPIGQGFYEQY
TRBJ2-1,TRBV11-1,ASSLARQLNEQF
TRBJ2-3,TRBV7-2,ASSLEGRGVTDTQY
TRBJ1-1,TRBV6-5,ASSSETYTEAF
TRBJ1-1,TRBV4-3,ASSQPEKNTEAF
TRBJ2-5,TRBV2,ASNVGLAGVETQY
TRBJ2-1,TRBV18,ASSGAGPPYNEQF
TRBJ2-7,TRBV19,ASRGTTSGSYEQY
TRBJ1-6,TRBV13,ASSVSGKHNSPLH
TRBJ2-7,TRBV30,AWSVIEGQRASGRTPYEQY
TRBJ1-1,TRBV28,ASSFEDRPNTEAF
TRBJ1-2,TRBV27,PLNLGRGRGGYT
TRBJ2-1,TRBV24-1,ATSDLSQVNNEQF
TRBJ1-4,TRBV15,ATSIAVLEKLF
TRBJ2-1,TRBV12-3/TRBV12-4,ASSPRNEQF
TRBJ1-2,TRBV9,ASSGSLFGYT
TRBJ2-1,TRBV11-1,ASSLGWRELYNEQF